The 9 T cell receptor beta chains below were found in one sample sequenced in a study of identical twins listed by TCRdb under 2016. Preparation of the library involved 5' RACE. The sequencing machine was an Illumina HiSeq 2000. TCRdb handled the public reads itself, with Q25 trimming in fastp and clone calling in MiXCR, and kept productive beta chains. Each CDR3 protein appears once, grouped with its most common genes and DNA. The sample table records around 690,000 distinct CDR3 sequences; 21% of these occur just once. The ten most abundant clones make up approximately 4.3% of the sample. This sample was also put to use in a study of T cells expressing NK-cell markers.

Sequencing was carried out using PBMCs. The receptors here all came from a woman between 18 and 29 years old in good health.

The CDR3 sequence: CASRVSRDSGANVLTF. Here the CDR3 DNA reads TGCGCCAGCAGGGTTAGTAGGGACTCTGGGGCCAACGTCCTGACTTTC. J is TRBJ2-6 and V is TRBV5-1, with D unclear. This CDR3 has 16 amino acids. Germline CDR1 SGHRS, CDR2 YFSETQ. V was cut by 5 bases and J by 0 bases, with 12 bases left in between.

This clonotype turned up a few times. The chain employs TRBV20-1 and TRBJ2-7; the D gene could be TRBD1 or TRBD2 (5 bases each). Germline CDR1 is DFQATT and CDR2 is SNEGSKA (reference sequence). This CDR3 comprises 15 residues. Trimming took 0 bases from V and 2 from J, leaving 14 bases between them. CDR3 coding DNA: TGCAGTGCTAGAGATCGGGGCGGGCGGCCCTACGAGCAGTACTTC. Residues: CSARDRGGRPYEQYF.

The chain combines TRBV20-1 with TRBJ2-7; 11 bases line up with TRBD2. There are 15 residues in the CDR3. After removal of 1 base from V and 3 bases from J, the junction contained 5 bases not matched to a gene. Germline lookup yields CDR1 DFQATT and CDR2 SNEGSKA (reference sequence). The CDR3 loop is CSARGGTSGDYEQYF. For the CDR3, the DNA is TGCAGTGCTAGAGGGGGGACTAGCGGAGACTACGAGCAGTACTTC.

The table lists this clonotype with a few counts. The V gene is TRBV29-1, the J gene TRBJ2-3; a possible D gene is TRBD1 (6 bases). CDR1 is SQVTM, CDR2 ANQGSEA, per germline. Trimming stripped 2 bases from V and 5 bases from J, with 14 bases between. This CDR3 comprises 14 residues. The chain's CDR3 is CSVEPDRTEDTQYF. The CDR3 DNA reads TGCAGCGTTGAACCCGACAGGACGGAAGATACGCAGTATTTT.

The chain employs TRBV13 and TRBJ1-6; D gene unclear. Trimming stripped 2 bases from V and 10 bases from J, with 15 bases between. Germline V CDR1 and CDR2: PRHDT, FYEKMQ (reference sequence). There are 15 residues in the CDR3. The CDR3 region is CASSLLETPGSPLHF. The CDR3 nucleotides are TGTGCCAGCAGCTTATTGGAGACCCCAGGATCACCCCTCCACTTT.

The gene calls are TRBV4-1 and TRBJ1-4, with TRBD1 matching 7 bases. V shed 4 bases and J 12 bases; nucleotides not matched to a gene: 5. This CDR3 is built from 12 residues. The germline V gene has CDR1 MGHRA and CDR2 YSYEKL. The chain's CDR3 is CASSLYGQELFF. The CDR3 DNA follows: TGCGCCAGCAGCCTATACGGACAGGAACTGTTTTTT.

The chain is built from TRBV9 and TRBJ2-3; D not certain. Looked up from germline, CDR1 is SGDLS and CDR2 is YYNGEE. This CDR3 has 13 amino acids. The V gene lost 5 bases and the J gene lost 2 bases, with 9 bases spanning the gap. The CDR3 here is CASSLLNTDTQYF. CDR3 in DNA: TGTGCCAGCAGTTTGCTCAACACAGATACGCAGTATTTT.

The rearrangement joins TRBV10-2 to TRBJ1-2; D remains unclear. Germline assignment: CDR1 WSHSY and CDR2 SAAADI. Deletions cut 2 bases from V and 8 bases from J, with 12 bases between. The CDR3 totals 13 residues. Here the CDR3 DNA reads TGCGCCAGCAGTGAGGGGGTCGTACCGGGCTACACCTTC. As protein: CASSEGVVPGYTF.

V gene TRBV20-1 combines with J gene TRBJ1-1; D unresolved. Trimming shortened V by 0 bases and J by 7 bases, and 12 bases separated the two germline ends. CDR3 length: 13 amino acids. Germline V gene data show CDR1 as DFQATT and CDR2 as SNEGSKA (reference sequence). CDR3 amino acids: CSARDYVGSEAFF. Here the CDR3 DNA reads TGCAGTGCTAGAGATTATGTGGGGAGTGAAGCTTTCTTT.